This note documents a single T cell receptor beta chain sequence. Its specificity is not known. The data stem from a study of monozygotic twins with inflammatory bowel disease. Overall study findings and caveats: Relative clonotype sharing with others was diminished in IBD patients versus healthy twins, particularly with disease activity. Among IBD patients, TCRbeta diversity (inverse Simpson) was lower than in healthy co-twins.

Each TCR library consumed around 3.5 ug of total RNA. TCRalpha and TCRbeta cDNA went through nested PCRs of approximately 16 and 9 cycles, two in total. Reanalyzing the 5' RACE reads, TCRdb keeps one entry per CDR3 protein, without DNA. In total, the table holds approximately 200,000 distinct CDR3 sequences. Germline V CDR1 and CDR2: ENHRY, SYGVKD. The CDR3 spans 13 residues. This rearrangement joins TRBV10-3 to TRBJ1-6. The TCR was taken from a human donor with ulcerative colitis or Crohn's disease, or a healthy co-twin of an affected twin (not recorded which). Sequenced input: blood. CDR3 sequence: CAISGDGNSPLHF.